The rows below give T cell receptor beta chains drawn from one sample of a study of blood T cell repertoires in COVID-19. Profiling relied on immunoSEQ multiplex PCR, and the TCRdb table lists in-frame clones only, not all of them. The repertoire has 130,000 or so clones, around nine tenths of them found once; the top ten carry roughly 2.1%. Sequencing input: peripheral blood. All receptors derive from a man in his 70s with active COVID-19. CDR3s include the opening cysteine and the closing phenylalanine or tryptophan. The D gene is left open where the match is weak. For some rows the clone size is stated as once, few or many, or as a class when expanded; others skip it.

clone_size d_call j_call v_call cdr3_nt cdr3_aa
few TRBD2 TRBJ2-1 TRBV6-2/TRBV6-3 TGTGCCAGCAGTTACTCCCCGACTAGCGGGATCTACAATGAGCAGTTCTTC CASSYSPTSGIYNEQFF
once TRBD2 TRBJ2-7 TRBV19 TGTGCCAGTAGCCTCCGGTTAGCGGGAGGACGACCCTTGAGCTCCTACGAGCAGTACTTC CASSLRLAGGRPLSSYEQYF
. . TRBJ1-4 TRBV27 TGTGCCAGCAGTTTCCCTCGCGGAGGGTACGATGAAAAACTGTTTTTT CASSFPRGGYDEKLFF
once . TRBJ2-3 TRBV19 TGTGCCAGTACCACGGGACTCCGCTACACAGATACGCAGTATTTT CASTTGLRYTDTQYF
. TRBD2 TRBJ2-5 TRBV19 TGTGCCAGTAGTCCCGGGACTAGCGTAGAGACCCAGTACTTC CASSPGTSVETQYF
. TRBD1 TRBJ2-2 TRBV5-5 TGTGCCAGCAGCCCAGGGACAGGGGGTACCGGGGAGCTGTTTTTT CASSPGTGGTGELFF
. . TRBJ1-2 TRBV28 TGTGCCAGCAGTGTCCCCGACAGGTCCCAAGGCTACACCTTC CASSVPDRSQGYTF
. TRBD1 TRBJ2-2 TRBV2 TGTGCCAGCAGTCTCACCGGGACAGGGGGGACCGGGGAGCTGTTTTTT CASSLTGTGGTGELFF
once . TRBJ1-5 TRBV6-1 TGTGCCAGCAGTGAAAGTTTAAGGGACTTTCAGCCCCAGCATTTT CASSESLRDFQPQHF
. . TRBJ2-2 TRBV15 TGTGCCACCGGGGGCCGGGACGGGGCCGGGGAGCTGTTTTTT CATGGRDGAGELFF
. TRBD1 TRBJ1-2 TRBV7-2 TGTGCCAGCAGCACCGTAGGGACAGGAGGCTACACCTTC CASSTVGTGGYTF
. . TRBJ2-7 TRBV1 TGCACCAGCAGCCGGGTTCCGGGACAGGGCACCTACGAGCAGTACTTC CTSSRVPGQGTYEQYF
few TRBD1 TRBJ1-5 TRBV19 TGTGCCAGTAGTCTAGGGGGCCTCAACAATCAGCCCCAGCATTTT CASSLGGLNNQPQHF
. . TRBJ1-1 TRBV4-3 TGCGCCAGCAGCCAAGATGGTCTAGGGAACACTGAAGCTTTCTTT CASSQDGLGNTEAFF
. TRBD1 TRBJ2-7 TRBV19 TGTGCCAGTAGCGAGCAGGGACAGGGAAACGAGCAGTACTTC CASSEQGQGNEQYF
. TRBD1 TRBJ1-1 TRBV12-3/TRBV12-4 TGTGCCAGCACCGGGACAGGGAACACTGAAGCTTTCTTT CASTGTGNTEAFF
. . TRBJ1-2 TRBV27 TGTGCCAGCAGTTCCCTCGGACAGACCGATTACTATGGCTACACCTTC CASSSLGQTDYYGYTF
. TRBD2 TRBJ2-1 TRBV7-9 TGTGCCAGCAGCTCCGGGACTAGGAGGCTGAATGAGCAGTTCTTC CASSSGTRRLNEQFF
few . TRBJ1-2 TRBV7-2 TGTGCCAGCAGCTTAGCCCTGGTCAGGGACTATGGCTACACCTTC CASSLALVRDYGYTF
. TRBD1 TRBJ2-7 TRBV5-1 TGCGCCAGCAGCTGGGGGACAGGGGGCGGTGAGCAGTACTTC CASSWGTGGGEQYF
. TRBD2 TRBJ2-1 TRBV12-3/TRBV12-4 TGTGCCAGCAGTTTAGGGGGACTAGCGGCGCAGTTCTTC CASSLGGLAAQFF
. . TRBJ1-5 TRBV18 TGTGCCAGCTCACCATCCCAAGCCCTTGGTCAGCCCCAGCATTTT CASSPSQALGQPQHF
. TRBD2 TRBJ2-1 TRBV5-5 TGTGCCAGCACTCCCGGGACTAGCGGGCGAGCGATTCTGTTCTTC CASTPGTSGRAILFF
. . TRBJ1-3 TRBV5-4 TGTGCCAGCAGCTTGCCTAGCTCTGGAAACACCATATATTTT CASSLPSSGNTIYF
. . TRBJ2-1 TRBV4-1 TGCGCCAGCAGCCACCTCCAGGGGAGTGAGCAGTTCTTC CASSHLQGSEQFF
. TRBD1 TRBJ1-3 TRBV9 TGTGCCAGCAGCGCCGGACAGGGGTTTGCCGTCTCTGGAAACACCATATATTTT CASSAGQGFAVSGNTIYF
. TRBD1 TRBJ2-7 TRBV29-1 TGCAGCGTTGGAACCGGGACAGGGACCAACTACGAGCAGTACTTC CSVGTGTGTNYEQYF
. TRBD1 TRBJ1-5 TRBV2 TGTGCCAGCAGCGGGGGACAGTCCCAGCCCCAGCATTTT CASSGGQSQPQHF
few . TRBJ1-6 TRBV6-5 TGTGCCAGCCGGAGCTCCTATAATTCACCCCTCCACTTT CASRSSYNSPLHF
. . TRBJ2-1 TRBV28 TGTGCCAGCAGTTCTAGGTTCACTTACAATGAGCAGTTCTTC CASSSRFTYNEQFF
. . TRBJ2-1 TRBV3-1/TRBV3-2 TGTGCCAGCAGCCAAGATTCAGGGGTTACTGAGCAGTTCTTC CASSQDSGVTEQFF
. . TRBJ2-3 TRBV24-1 TGTGCCACCAGTGATTCAGGCACAGATACGCAGTATTTT CATSDSGTDTQYF
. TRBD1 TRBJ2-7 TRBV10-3 TGTGCCATCAGTGAGTCGAAGGGACAGGGAAGAGTCGAGCAGTACTTC CAISESKGQGRVEQYF
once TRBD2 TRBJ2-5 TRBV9 TGTGCCAGCAGCGTGGGACTAGGGGCAGCACAAGAGACCCAGTACTTC CASSVGLGAAQETQYF
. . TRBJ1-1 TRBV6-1 TGTGCCAGCAGTGAGATACAAAGTGGGAACACTGAAGCTTTCTTT CASSEIQSGNTEAFF
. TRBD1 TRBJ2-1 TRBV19 TGTGCCAGTAGTAGAACCGGGACAGGGGGACCCTACAATGAGCAGTTCTTC CASSRTGTGGPYNEQFF
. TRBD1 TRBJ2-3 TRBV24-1 TGTGCCACCAGGCCCCGTTCGGGACAGGGTTACAGTACGCAGTATTTT CATRPRSGQGYSTQYF
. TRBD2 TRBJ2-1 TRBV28 TGTGCCAGCAGTAAAGCGGGAGGGGGCTACAATGAGCAGTTCTTC CASSKAGGGYNEQFF
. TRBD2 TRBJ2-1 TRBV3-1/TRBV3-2 TGTGCCAGCAGCCAAAAGGGACTAGCGGGAGTGTCTAATGAGCAGTTCTTC CASSQKGLAGVSNEQFF